This is a list of T cell receptor beta chains from one sample in a study of cytomegalovirus exposure and HLA in healthy donors. Assay: immunoSEQ multiplex PCR; the TCRdb copy retains only in-frame clones and omits some. The top ten hold over 1% of the sample, which has some 340,000 clones, roughly 90% seen once. The sample comprised PBMCs. All receptors come from a woman under 40 in good health and CMV-seropositive. The CDR3 runs from the conserved cysteine through the conserved F or W. A D gene is named only where the DNA matches it firmly. Some rows have no size entry. The others give once, few or many, or a class for an expanded clone.

d_gene,j_gene,v_gene,abundance,CDR3nt,CDR3aa
.,TRBJ2-7,TRBV19,.,TGTGCCAGTAGTACCGGACAGAGCTACGAGCAGTACTTC,CASSTGQSYEQYF
.,TRBJ2-1,TRBV30,.,TGTGCCTGGAGGGAACCACTATACAATGAGCAGTTCTTC,CAWREPLYNEQFF
TRBD2,TRBJ2-1,TRBV5-6,.,TGTGCCAGCAGCTTAGGACTAGCGGGGAGGGGTAATGAGCAGTTCTTC,CASSLGLAGRGNEQFF
TRBD2,TRBJ2-2,TRBV14,.,TGTGCCAGCAGTCGGACTAGCGGGAGGGTCACCGGGGAGCTGTTTTTT,CASSRTSGRVTGELFF
.,TRBJ1-1,TRBV6-1,.,TGTGCCAGCACTGCGACATTGGACACTGAAGCTTTCTTT,CASTATLDTEAFF
.,TRBJ1-3,TRBV6-5,.,TGTGCCAGCAGTTATTCAGGGGCGGACGGAAACACCATATATTTT,CASSYSGADGNTIYF
TRBD1,TRBJ2-7,TRBV4-2,.,TGTGCCAGCAGCCAAGGAGGGACAGCTCCCTACGAGCAGTACTTC,CASSQGGTAPYEQYF
.,TRBJ2-1,TRBV30,.,TGTGCCTGGAGACCCGCGTTTCCGCGGCGGGGGCCCGTAACCGAGCAGTTCTTC,CAWRPAFPRRGPVTEQFF
.,TRBJ2-1,TRBV2,.,TGTGCCAGCAGCGACGCCTTAGGGAATGAGCAGTTCTTC,CASSDALGNEQFF
TRBD1,TRBJ2-1,TRBV4-3,.,TGCGCCAGCAGCCAAGGAAGAGGGACAGGGGGCATTTTTGGATACAATGAGCAGTTCTTC,CASSQGRGTGGIFGYNEQFF
.,TRBJ2-2,TRBV6-5,.,TGTGCCAGCAGTTACTCGTTCCGGGTCGGGGAGCTGTTTTTT,CASSYSFRVGELFF
TRBD1,TRBJ1-5,TRBV27,few,TGTGCCAGCAGTACTGGACAGGAGAATCAGCCCCAGCATTTT,CASSTGQENQPQHF
.,TRBJ2-5,TRBV7-7,.,TGTGCCAGCAGCTTAGGGGCAGCCCAAGAGACCCAGTACTTC,CASSLGAAQETQYF
TRBD1,TRBJ2-1,TRBV9,once,TGTGCCAGCAGCCTTCACCCCCAGCAGGGGGCAGGTGAGCAGTTCTTC,CASSLHPQQGAGEQFF
.,TRBJ1-2,TRBV29-1,.,TGCAGCGTGAGGGGGGGGGCTCTAGTGGATGGCTACACCTTC,CSVRGGALVDGYTF
.,TRBJ1-3,TRBV4-2,few,TGTGCCAGCAGCCTATCATCGCAGGGTTCTGGAAACACCATATATTTT,CASSLSSQGSGNTIYF